The rows below give T cell receptor beta chains drawn from one sample of a study of cytomegalovirus exposure and HLA in healthy donors. Repertoires were generated with immunoSEQ multiplex PCR, while TCRdb's copy carries only in-frame clones and drops some. Of about 140,000 clones in the sample, more than 75% are singletons; the top ten hold 3% to 3.5%. The source material was PBMCs. All receptors derive from a man aged 18 to 35 in good health and CMV-seropositive. Each CDR3 is given with its conserved first and last residue. The D gene is left open where the match is weak. A clone size is listed for some rows: how often the clone was seen (once, few, many), or a class if it is expanded.

cdr3_length j_call d_call v_call clone_size cdr3_aa cdr3_nt
16 TRBJ2-5 . TRBV28 . CASSLSTSPNQETQYF TGTGCCAGCAGTTTATCGACTAGTCCCAACCAAGAGACCCAGTACTTC
15 TRBJ2-1 TRBD2 TRBV25-1 once CASSAPGLGANEQFF TGTGCCAGCAGTGCGCCGGGACTAGGGGCCAATGAGCAGTTCTTC
14 TRBJ2-7 . TRBV4-2 . CASSQEYGGYEQYF TGTGCCAGCAGCCAAGAGTACGGAGGCTACGAGCAGTACTTC
15 TRBJ1-5 . TRBV27 . CASRLGGAGNQPQHF TGTGCCAGCAGGCTCGGGGGGGCCGGCAATCAGCCCCAGCATTTT
16 TRBJ1-2 . TRBV6-6 . CASSRVVQGGSYGYTF TGTGCCAGCAGCCGAGTCGTCCAGGGAGGATCATATGGCTACACCTTC
16 TRBJ1-4 TRBD1 TRBV5-6 . CASTELADRENEKLFF TGTGCCAGCACCGAATTAGCGGACAGGGAAAATGAAAAACTGTTTTTT
16 TRBJ1-2 TRBD1 TRBV6-6 . CASSSRPTGVGSGYTF TGTGCCAGCAGTTCCCGACCGACAGGGGTCGGGAGTGGCTACACCTTC
14 TRBJ2-3 TRBD2 TRBV5-1 . CASNSGTSEDTQYF TGCGCCAGCAACTCCGGGACTAGCGAAGATACGCAGTATTTT
14 TRBJ1-1 . TRBV7-6 . CASSSVGRNTEAFF TGTGCCAGCAGCTCGGTGGGCCGGAACACTGAAGCTTTCTTT
14 TRBJ2-7 TRBD2 TRBV29-1 . CSVTTSGSIYEQYF TGCAGCGTCACGACTAGCGGGAGTATCTACGAGCAGTACTTC
16 TRBJ2-5 . TRBV7-9 . CSSSLKRLAAQETQYF TGTTCCAGCAGCTTAAAAAGGTTAGCGGCTCAAGAGACCCAGTACTTC